One and the same sample provided the 26 T cell receptor beta chains below, sequenced in a study of CD8+ T cells in alopecia areata. TCR sequencing used cDNA made by reverse transcription of extracted RNA. Repertoires were generated with immunoSEQ multiplex PCR, while TCRdb's copy carries only in-frame clones and drops some. Of 150,000 to 250,000 clones detected, roughly 60% appear once; the ten largest clones hold 5.5%. Treatment reported: oral pan-JAK inhibitor, 5-10 mg twice daily. The specimen was CD4+ T cells sorted from blood, collected at week 24, from a patient treated with tofacitinib. The receptors shown here come from a human donor with alopecia areata.

This sequence joins TRBV30 and TRBJ1-4, with TRBD1 identical over 8 bases. V was clipped by 4 bases and J by 6 bases; unmatched bases: 1. The CDR3 extends over 12 amino acids. Germline V gene sequence: CDR1 GTSNPN, CDR2 SVGIG (reference sequence). CDR3 sequence: CAWTGGDEKLFF. The DNA for the CDR3 is TGTGCCTGGACAGGGGGCGATGAAAAACTGTTTTTT. The variable domain in full, with the rest retrieved from reference TRBV30 and TRBJ1-4, is SQTIHQWPATLVQPVGSPLSLECTVEGTSNPNLYWYRQAAGRGLQLLFYSVGIGQISSEVPQNLSASRPQDRQFILSSKKLLLSDSGFYLCAWTGGDEKLFFGSGTQLSVL.

The gene calls are TRBV9 and TRBJ2-1; 10 nucleotides agree with TRBD2. The CDR3 covers 15 residues. CDR1 and CDR2 (germline): SGDLS, YYNGEE. Trimming at V came to 6 bases and at J to 1 base, leaving 4 bases not matched to a gene. The CDR3 sequence: CASTKLAGSYNEQFF. The CDR3, as DNA: TGTGCCAGCACTAAACTAGCGGGGTCCTACAATGAGCAGTTCTTC.

J is TRBJ2-1 and V is TRBV28; the D gene could be TRBD1 or TRBD2 (6 bases each). Germline V gene lookup returns CDR1 MDHEN and CDR2 SYDVKM. This CDR3 is 17 amino acids long. V was cut by 6 bases and J by 6 bases, with 24 bases left in between. The chain's CDR3 is CASRFPLTGRGGNEQFF. The CDR3 nucleotides read TGTGCCAGCAGGTTCCCCCTGACCGGGAGAGGGGGCAATGAGCAGTTCTTC. The whole variable domain, remainder taken from reference TRBV28 and TRBJ2-1, is DVKVTQSSRYLVKRTGEKVFLECVQDMDHENMFWYRQDPGLGLRLIYFSYDVKMKEKGDIPEGYSVSREKKERFSLILESASTNQTSMYLCASRFPLTGRGGNEQFFGPGTRLTVL.

The J gene is TRBJ2-7, the V gene TRBV28, with D perhaps being TRBD1 or TRBD2 (6 bases each). The CDR3 is made up of 14 amino acids. V lost 8 bases and J lost 6, with 20 bases in between. The germline V gene encodes CDR1 MDHEN and CDR2 SYDVKM. CDR3 sequence: CASFPAGARGEQYF. The DNA for the CDR3 is TGTGCCAGCTTTCCGGCAGGGGCGCGGGGCGAGCAGTACTTC.

J is TRBJ1-2 and V is TRBV5-1; D possibly corresponds to TRBD1 (5 bases). CDR3 length: 14 residues. The germline V gene encodes CDR1 SGHRS and CDR2 YFSETQ. V lost 1 base to trimming and J lost 8 bases, with 15 bases between them. The CDR3 DNA sequence: TGCGCCAGCAGCTTGTCTTCGGGGGAGGAAGGCTACACCTTC. Its protein is CASSLSSGEEGYTF.

The chain is built from TRBV7-9 and TRBJ2-5; 7 bases are shared with TRBD1. V dropped 6 bases and J dropped 2; count of bases not matched to a gene: 6. This CDR3 is 14 amino acids long. Germline V lookup: CDR1 SEHNR, CDR2 FQNEAQ (reference sequence). The CDR3 sequence is CASRQTGAQETQYF. CDR3 sequence (DNA): TGTGCCAGCAGACAAACAGGGGCACAAGAGACCCAGTACTTC.

The table lists this clone with a few counts. The chain employs TRBV28 and TRBJ2-7; 13 bases fit TRBD2. V shed 5 bases, J shed 3 bases, and the junction held 7 bases outside the gene matches. Germline CDR1 reads MDHEN; CDR2 reads SYDVKM. The CDR3 spans 16 residues. CDR3 protein: CASSPQTSGRIYEQYF. CDR3 nucleotide sequence: TGTGCCAGCAGTCCTCAGACTAGCGGGAGGATCTACGAGCAGTACTTC.

V and J are TRBV7-2 and TRBJ1-5; TRBD1 agrees at 7 bases. The J segment lost 9 bases and the V segment lost 8 bases, leaving 10 bases of the junction unmatched. Germline V gene data show CDR1 as SGHTA and CDR2 as FQGNSA. The length of the CDR3 is 13 residues. CDR3 amino acids: CASSGQARSPQHF. DNA for the CDR3: TGTGCCAGCTCTGGACAGGCAAGGTCGCCCCAGCATTTT.

The sample holds a few counts of this clone. V gene TRBV30 combines with J gene TRBJ2-7, with D uncertain. Trimming took 5 bases from V and 7 from J, leaving 18 bases between them. The CDR3 is made up of 13 amino acids. Germline V gene sequence: CDR1 GTSNPN, CDR2 SVGIG (reference sequence). DNA for the CDR3: TGTGCCTGGGCCCGAGGCGGCCCACTTGAGCAGTACTTC. This sequence encodes CAWARGGPLEQYF. The full variable domain, with the rest looked up from reference TRBV30 and TRBJ2-7, is SQTIHQWPATLVQPVGSPLSLECTVEGTSNPNLYWYRQAAGRGLQLLFYSVGIGQISSEVPQNLSASRPQDRQFILSSKKLLLSDSGFYLCAWARGGPLEQYFGPGTRLTVT.

This chain links TRBV7-9 with TRBJ1-1, with 11 bases fitting TRBD1. The junction had 0 bases not matched to a gene; V was cut back by 4 bases and J by 5 bases. The CDR3 is 13 residues long. Germline V gene lookup returns CDR1 SEHNR and CDR2 FQNEAQ (reference sequence). CDR3 protein: CASSWDRGTEAFF. Written as DNA, the CDR3 is TGTGCCAGCAGCTGGGACAGGGGGACTGAAGCTTTCTTT.

The genes are TRBV9 and TRBJ2-3; D possibly corresponds to TRBD2 (6 bases). V lost 4 bases, J lost 0 bases, and 12 bases lay in between. CDR1 and CDR2 (germline): SGDLS, YYNGEE. There are 15 residues in the CDR3. The CDR3 coding sequence is TGTGCCAGCAGCACCTTAGCGGAGAGCACAGATACGCAGTATTTT. Protein product: CASSTLAESTDTQYF.

The chain carries TRBV29-1 and TRBJ2-1; 7 nucleotides align to TRBD1. Germline-derived CDR1 and CDR2 are SQVTM and ANQGSEA. J was trimmed by 5 bases and V by 5 bases; bases with no gene match: 3. The CDR3 is 12 amino acids. CDR3 loop: CSVRQGHNEQFF. Here the CDR3 DNA reads TGCAGCGTTAGACAGGGTCACAATGAGCAGTTCTTC.

The rearrangement uses TRBV11-2 and TRBJ2-7; D possibly corresponds to TRBD1 (5 bases). Germline V gives CDR1 SGHAT, CDR2 FQNNGV. V shed 10 bases and J shed 3 bases, with 16 bases lying between them. The length of the CDR3 is 13 residues. The CDR3 reads CATKTQADYEQYF. CDR3 coding DNA: TGTGCCACCAAGACACAGGCTGACTACGAGCAGTACTTC.

The V call is TRBV25-1, the J call TRBJ2-2; 8 bases fit TRBD1. J lost 4 bases, V lost 4 bases, and 5 bases had no gene match. Germline assignment: CDR1 MGHDK and CDR2 SYGVNS. The CDR3 is made up of 15 amino acids. CDR3 sequence reads: CASSGQGLATGELFF. The CDR3 DNA is TGTGCCAGCAGTGGACAGGGGCTAGCCACCGGGGAGCTGTTTTTT.

V usage is TRBV7-2 and J usage is TRBJ2-3; D possibly corresponds to TRBD2 (6 bases). Germline CDR1 reads SGHTA; CDR2 reads FQGNSA. Trimming removed 1 base at V and 5 bases at J, with 13 bases between. The CDR3 has 15 amino acids. The CDR3 DNA reads as TGTGCCAGCAGCTTAGTGGCGGGGAGACTAGATACGCAGTATTTT. Translating it yields CASSLVAGRLDTQYF.

This clone has a single count. This sequence joins TRBV5-6 and TRBJ2-3; 8 positions match TRBD1. V dropped 2 bases and J dropped 5; count of bases not matched to a gene: 10. This CDR3 spans 16 amino acids. Per germline, CDR1 SGHDT and CDR2 YYEEEE. The CDR3 spells CASSLSPGQGGDTQYF. The CDR3 nucleotides read TGTGCCAGCAGCTTAAGTCCTGGACAGGGAGGAGATACGCAGTATTTT.

This clone was seen only a few times. The chain employs TRBV5-1 and TRBJ2-5; D is perhaps TRBD1 or TRBD2 (5 bases each). The CDR3 extends over 15 amino acids. V was cut by 1 base and J by 1 base, with 11 bases left in between. Germline values: CDR1 SGHRS, CDR2 YFSETQ. The chain's CDR3 is CASSLMGVIQETQYF. CDR3 coding DNA: TGCGCCAGCAGCTTGATGGGGGTGATCCAAGAGACCCAGTACTTC.

The chain couples TRBV29-1 to TRBJ2-5; a weak D match, TRBD2 (6 bases). Germline V gene lookup returns CDR1 SQVTM and CDR2 ANQGSEA. This CDR3 has 12 residues. V lost 3 bases and J 6 bases, leaving 11 bases between the germline ends. The CDR3 reads CSVDAGRKTQYF. The CDR3 nucleotides read TGCAGCGTTGATGCAGGGAGGAAGACCCAGTACTTC.

The rearrangement uses TRBV28 and TRBJ1-1, with a possible D match to TRBD1 (5 bases). V lost 6 bases and J 5 bases, leaving 10 bases between the germline ends. The CDR3 consists of 12 residues. Germline V gene sequence: CDR1 MDHEN, CDR2 SYDVKM. This CDR3 reads CASRMGGTEAFF. Written as DNA, the CDR3 is TGTGCCAGCAGAATGGGGGGAACTGAAGCTTTCTTT. Variable domain in full (rest from reference TRBV28 and TRBJ1-1): DVKVTQSSRYLVKRTGEKVFLECVQDMDHENMFWYRQDPGLGLRLIYFSYDVKMKEKGDIPEGYSVSREKKERFSLILESASTNQTSMYLCASRMGGTEAFFGQGTRLTVV.

The V call is TRBV27, the J call TRBJ1-2; TRBD1 matches at 9 bases. The V and J ends lost 3 bases and 4 bases, in that order; junction bases with no gene match: 3. This CDR3 comprises 14 residues. Germline CDR1 reads MNHEY; CDR2 reads SMNVEV (reference sequence). CDR3 sequence: CASSLTGGLYGYTF. Here the CDR3 DNA reads TGTGCCAGCAGTTTGACAGGGGGTCTCTATGGCTACACCTTC.

V usage is TRBV30 and J usage is TRBJ1-2; 8 bases align to TRBD1. With V trimmed by 2 bases and J by 1 base, 3 bases remained unmatched. Germline V gene data show CDR1 as GTSNPN and CDR2 as SVGIG (reference sequence). The CDR3 sequence is 14 residues long. CDR3 residues: CAWSTGQGNYGYTF. The DNA for the CDR3 is TGTGCCTGGAGTACAGGACAGGGTAACTATGGCTACACCTTC.

The chain combines TRBV9 with TRBJ1-2; D unclear. CDR1 is SGDLS and CDR2 is YYNGEE in the germline V gene. V was clipped by 7 bases and J by 6 bases, with 10 bases between them. There are 11 residues in the CDR3. The CDR3 region is CASDRGDGYTF. CDR3 bases: TGTGCCAGCGACCGTGGGGATGGCTACACCTTC.

The chain uses TRBV10-3 and TRBJ1-1, with a weak D call TRBD1 (6 bases). Germline lookup yields CDR1 ENHRY and CDR2 SYGVKD. V gave up 2 bases and J gave up 0 bases, with 22 bases separating them. The CDR3 extends over 19 amino acids. The CDR3 nucleotides are TGTGCCATCAGTGAGAGGGGGAGAAGCTCTGAGGGGATGAACACTGAAGCTTTCTTT. Translation gives CAISERGRSSEGMNTEAFF.

This clone has a handful of counts. The J gene is TRBJ2-1, the V gene TRBV12-5; D is unclear. The CDR3 consists of 12 residues. Germline lookup yields CDR1 LGHNT and CDR2 FRNRAP. V was trimmed by 3 bases and J by 7 bases, leaving 7 bases between them. The CDR3 DNA follows: TGTGCTAGTGGTTTACTTGTGAATGAGCAGTTCTTC. Protein product: CASGLLVNEQFF.

The V call is TRBV27, the J call TRBJ2-2; D may correspond to TRBD1 or TRBD2 (5 bases each). Germline V gene lookup returns CDR1 MNHEY and CDR2 SMNVEV (reference sequence). The CDR3 consists of 15 residues. The germline V and J ends were trimmed by 6 bases and 8 bases, with 19 bases remaining between them. CDR3 residues: CASRPSGLGGGELFF. The CDR3 DNA follows: TGTGCCAGCAGGCCGTCGGGGCTAGGAGGAGGGGAGCTGTTTTTT.

With regard to this clone: Additional DNA sequences in this sample encode the identical CDR3. V and J are TRBV5-1 and TRBJ2-5; TRBD1 agrees at 8 bases. Trimming removed 1 base from V and 4 bases from J; junction bases left unmatched: 3. CDR1 and CDR2 (germline): SGHRS, YFSETQ. The CDR3 is 14 amino acids. CDR3: CASSLSGGRETQYF. The DNA of the CDR3 is TGCGCCAGCAGCTTGTCAGGGGGCCGAGAGACCCAGTACTTC. The full variable domain, with the rest looked up from reference TRBV5-1 and TRBJ2-5, is KAGVTQTPRYLIKTRGQQVTLSCSPISGHRSVSWYQQTPGQGLQFLFEYFSETQRNKGNFPGRFSGRQFSNSRSEMNVSTLELGDSALYLCASSLSGGRETQYFGPGTRLLVL.